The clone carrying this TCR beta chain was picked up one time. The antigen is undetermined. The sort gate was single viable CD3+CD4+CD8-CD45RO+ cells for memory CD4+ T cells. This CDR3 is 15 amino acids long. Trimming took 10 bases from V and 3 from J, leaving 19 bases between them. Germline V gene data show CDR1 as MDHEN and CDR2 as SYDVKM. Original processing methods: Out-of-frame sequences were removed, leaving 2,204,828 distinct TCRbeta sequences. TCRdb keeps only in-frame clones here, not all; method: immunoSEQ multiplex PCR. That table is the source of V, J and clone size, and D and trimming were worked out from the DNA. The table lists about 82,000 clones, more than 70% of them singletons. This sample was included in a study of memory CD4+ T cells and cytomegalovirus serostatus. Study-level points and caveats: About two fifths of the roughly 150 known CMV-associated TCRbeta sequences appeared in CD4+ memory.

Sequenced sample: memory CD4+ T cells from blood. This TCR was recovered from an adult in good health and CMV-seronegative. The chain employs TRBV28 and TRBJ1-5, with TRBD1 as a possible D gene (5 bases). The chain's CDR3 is CATARGDSDNQPQHF. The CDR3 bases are TGTGCCACCGCCCGGGGGGACTCCGACAATCAGCCCCAGCATTTT.